This T cell receptor (beta chain) was obtained from a study of blood T cell repertoires in COVID-19. Repertoires were generated with immunoSEQ multiplex PCR, while TCRdb's copy carries only in-frame clones and drops some. The table has 250,000 to 400,000 clones, about 88% seen once. The TCR originated in a man in his sixties who had recovered from COVID-19. The sample was PBMCs or T cells enriched from blood (not recorded which).

The CDR3 DNA reads as TGCAGCGTTGAGGCAGGACAGGTCAACTATGGCTACACCTTC. Protein sequence: CSVEAGQVNYGYTF. The V and J genes are TRBV29-1 and TRBJ1-2; TRBD1 aligns across 7 bases. The germline CDR1 and CDR2 sequences are SQVTM and ANQGSEA. CDR3 length: 14 amino acids. After removal of 3 bases from V and 2 bases from J, the junction contained 6 bases not matched to a gene.